Following are 10 T cell receptor beta chains from one sample sequenced in a study of T cell responses to AZD1222 COVID-19 vaccine. Clones were sequenced by immunoSEQ multiplex PCR, and TCRdb holds only the in-frame ones, with some missing. Of about 160,000 clones listed, approximately 90% are singletons. This material consisted of peripheral blood, taken 28 days after the second AZD1222 dose. Receptors originate from an adult who received the AZD1222 COVID-19 vaccine.

This clone occurred a few times. The CDR3 region is CAISEPSGTPNSPLHF. In DNA form, the CDR3 reads TGTGCCATCAGTGAGCCATCAGGGACTCCGAATTCACCCCTCCACTTT. V is TRBV10-3 and J is TRBJ1-6; maybe TRBD1 (5 bases). V gave up 2 bases and J gave up 7 bases, with 15 bases separating them. CDR1 and CDR2 (germline): ENHRY, SYGVKD. The CDR3 is 16 amino acids.

V is TRBV18 and J is TRBJ1-6; D is possibly TRBD1 (5 bases). Germline assignment: CDR1 KGHSH and CDR2 LQKENI. The ends were cut back, 4 bases at V and 9 bases at J, with 13 bases in the middle. The CDR3 consists of 14 residues. For the CDR3, the DNA is TGTGCCAGCTCACTCTGGACAAGTAGTTCACCCCTCCACTTT. Translated, it gives CASSLWTSSSPLHF.

The genes are TRBV7-8 and TRBJ2-7; D possibly corresponds to TRBD1 (5 bases). V lost 5 bases, J lost 1 base, and 27 bases lay in between. CDR1 is SGHVS and CDR2 is FQNEAQ in the germline V gene. The CDR3 extends over 19 amino acids. The CDR3 DNA follows: TGTGCCAGCAGCCCACAATGGGGCCCTCGTGGGAAGGGATCCTACGAGCAGTACTTC. Residues: CASSPQWGPRGKGSYEQYF.

V usage is TRBV5-1 and J usage is TRBJ1-4; D may be TRBD1 (6 bases). Trimming shortened V by 3 bases and J by 0 bases, and 6 bases separated the two germline ends. The CDR3 consists of 14 residues. The germline gives CDR1 SGHRS, CDR2 YFSETQ. CDR3 region: CASSWTATNEKLFF. CDR3 in DNA: TGCGCCAGCAGCTGGACAGCAACTAATGAAAAACTGTTTTTT. The whole variable domain, filled in from reference TRBV5-1 and TRBJ1-4, reads KAGVTQTPRYLIKTRGQQVTLSCSPISGHRSVSWYQQTPGQGLQFLFEYFSETQRNKGNFPGRFSGRQFSNSRSEMNVSTLELGDSALYLCASSWTATNEKLFFGSGTQLSVL.

The chain joins TRBV6-1 to TRBJ1-5, with 8 positions matching TRBD1. V shed 3 bases and J 7 bases; nucleotides not matched to a gene: 5. The CDR3 is 14 residues long. Germline CDR1 MNHNS, CDR2 SASEGT. This chain's CDR3 is CASSEQGAEQPQHF. CDR3 nucleotides: TGTGCCAGCAGTGAGCAGGGGGCGGAACAGCCCCAGCATTTT.

This clone occurred once. This chain joins TRBV5-1 and TRBJ1-1, with 7 bases matching TRBD1. Trimming at V came to 5 bases and at J to 6 bases, leaving 13 bases not matched to a gene. This CDR3 has 15 amino acids. The V gene's germline CDR1 is SGHRS and CDR2 YFSETQ. The CDR3 DNA reads TGCGCCAGCAGTCAAAGCCCGACAGGGCTGTCTGAAGCTTTCTTT. It specifies CASSQSPTGLSEAFF.

CDR3 sequence (DNA): TGTGCCAGCAGTCGCGGGACGTCTTCTAATCAGCCCCAGCATTTT. This encodes CASSRGTSSNQPQHF. This sequence joins TRBV28 and TRBJ1-5; possibly TRBD1 for D (5 bases). The CDR3 length is 15 residues. CDR1 is MDHEN, CDR2 SYDVKM, per germline. V was pared by 5 bases and J by 4 bases, with 15 bases between.

This chain links TRBV5-4 with TRBJ1-1; 8 nucleotides match TRBD1. V gave up 4 bases and J gave up 0 bases; unmatched junction bases: 2. The CDR3 loop spans 14 amino acids. In germline, CDR1 is SGHNT, CDR2 YYREEE (reference sequence). CDR3 sequence: CASSAGQVNTEAFF. The CDR3 region has the DNA TGTGCCAGCAGCGCGGGACAGGTGAACACTGAAGCTTTCTTT.

Only a few counts were recorded for this clone. The chain combines TRBV24-1 with TRBJ2-1, with 8 bases matching TRBD1. The V and J ends lost 1 base and 6 bases, in that order; junction bases with no gene match: 1. The germline V gene encodes CDR1 KGHDR and CDR2 SFDVKD. The CDR3 contains 14 residues. The CDR3 nucleotides are TGTGCCACCAGTGATTTAGACAGGGGCAATGAGCAGTTCTTC. Protein sequence: CATSDLDRGNEQFF.

The gene calls are TRBV12-5 and TRBJ1-5; D is perhaps TRBD1 (5 bases). Germline values: CDR1 LGHNT, CDR2 FRNRAP. Between the trimmed V and J ends, which lost 7 bases and 5 bases, there was a span of 15 bases. The CDR3 contains 14 residues. CDR3 in amino acids: CASAFRVGDQPQHF. As DNA, the CDR3 is TGTGCTAGTGCTTTCAGGGTTGGCGATCAGCCCCAGCATTTT. Drawing the rest from reference TRBV12-5 and TRBJ1-5, the complete variable domain is DARVTQTPRHKVTEMGQEVTMRCQPILGHNTVFWYRQTMMQGLELLAYFRNRAPLDDSGMPKDRFSAEMPDATLATLKIQPSEPRDSAVYFCASAFRVGDQPQHFGDGTRLSIL.